Presented here are 2 T cell receptor beta chains from one specimen sequenced in a study of T cell repertoires in cytomegalovirus infection. Antigens of these TCRs are unknown. TCRdb re-derived calls from the reads in MiXCR, one entry per CDR3 protein. The table includes hundreds of thousands of distinct CDR3 sequences, approximately 31% detected once. Sequencing was performed on cultured CD8+ T cells from PBMCs, taken from culture after CMV antigen stimulation. Receptors were obtained from a human donor in good health (CMV status not recorded). Some clones in this sample may be carry-over from other donors' samples.

This clonotype was observed at least ten times. This chain uses TRBV7-2 with TRBJ1-2, with 10 bases fitting TRBD1. With 6 bases clipped from V and 2 bases from J, the junction kept 6 bases outside the gene matches. CDR1 and CDR2 (germline): SGHTA, FQGNSA. The CDR3 totals 15 residues. CDR3 sequence: CASRARQGANYGYTF. The CDR3 region has the DNA TGTGCCAGCAGGGCCCGACAGGGGGCGAACTATGGCTACACCTTC.

This clonotype was picked up a small number of times. This chain joins TRBV5-6 and TRBJ2-4; D perhaps matches TRBD1 (5 bases). This CDR3 comprises 17 residues. Germline V gene data show CDR1 as SGHDT and CDR2 as YYEEEE. V was pared by 2 bases and J by 0 bases, with 15 bases between. CDR3 nucleotide sequence: TGTGCCAGCAGCTTAACAGGCTACGGTCTAGCCAAAAACATTCAGTACTTC. Its translation: CASSLTGYGLAKNIQYF.